One sample yielded the 3 T cell receptor beta chains listed below, sequenced in a study of cytomegalovirus exposure and HLA in healthy donors. The PCR had 60 Vbeta and 13 Jbeta primers. Here immunoSEQ multiplex PCR was the method, and the copy in TCRdb shows in-frame clones only, minus some. Counted here are about 190,000 clones, 65% to 85% occurring once; the ten biggest clones make up more than 1.5%. Sample: PBMCs. Every receptor here comes from a man in his forties or fifties in good health and CMV-seropositive.

About this clone itself: Sequence at one end of the junction differs from germline and may be a read error. The CDR3 loop is CASSISTGNTIYF. The CDR3 nucleotides are TGTGCCAGCAGTATTTCGACAGGAAACACCATATATTTT. The genes are TRBV19 and TRBJ1-3; D remains unclear. Germline assignment: CDR1 LNHDA and CDR2 SQIVND (reference sequence). CDR3 length equals 13 residues.

The chain is built from TRBV5-1 and TRBJ2-1; D is possibly TRBD1 (6 bases). V was clipped by 0 bases and J by 3 bases, with 10 bases between them. The V gene's germline CDR1 is SGHRS and CDR2 YFSETQ. CDR3 size: 15 residues. The CDR3 DNA is TGCGCCAGCAGCTTGGCTGACAGGATCTACAATGAGCAGTTCTTC. This codes for CASSLADRIYNEQFF.

The rearrangement links TRBV5-1 to TRBJ1-2; D not resolved. Germline V CDR1 and CDR2: SGHRS, YFSETQ. This CDR3 is 12 amino acids long. The V gene lost 4 bases and the J gene lost 3 bases, with 7 bases spanning the gap. The DNA for the CDR3 is TGCGCCAGCAGCGCCAGCGACTATGGCTACACCTTC. Encoded protein: CASSASDYGYTF.